Listed below are T cell receptor beta chains from one sample, sequenced in a study of human T cells and chemical hapten exposure. Using its own MiXCR run on the RACE reads, TCRdb lists one record per CDR3 protein. The table shows about 160,000 distinct CDR3 sequences, with approximately 30% occurring only once. This specimen consisted of whole blood, obtained in connection with sensitization to the hapten diphenylcyclopropenone (DPC). The receptors were sampled from a young woman with alopecia areata. Some clones in this sample may be carry-over from other donors' samples. Each CDR3 is given with its conserved first and last residue. The D gene is left open where the match is weak. Rows give clone size only sometimes, using once, few, many, or a class for an expanded clone.

abundance: few
v_gene: TRBV4-1
d_gene: -
j_gene: TRBJ1-4
CDR3aa: CASSQDRGTNEKLFF
CDR3nt: TGCGCCAGCAGCCAAGATAGGGGAACTAATGAAAAACTGTTTTTT

abundance: -
v_gene: TRBV27
d_gene: -
j_gene: TRBJ2-3
CDR3aa: CASSLFITDTQYF
CDR3nt: TGTGCCAGCAGTTTATTCATCACAGATACGCAGTATTTT

abundance: -
v_gene: TRBV6-5
d_gene: TRBD1
j_gene: TRBJ1-3
CDR3aa: CASRAATGGSGNTIYF
CDR3nt: TGTGCCAGCAGGGCGGCCACAGGGGGCTCTGGAAACACCATATATTTT

abundance: -
v_gene: TRBV29-1
d_gene: -
j_gene: TRBJ1-1
CDR3aa: CSVGKEMNTEAFF
CDR3nt: TGCAGCGTTGGGAAAGAGATGAACACTGAAGCTTTCTTT

abundance: -
v_gene: TRBV5-1
d_gene: -
j_gene: TRBJ1-1
CDR3aa: CASSFGGLGFRNTEAFF
CDR3nt: TGCGCCAGCAGCTTCGGGGGCCTTGGATTTAGGAACACTGAAGCTTTCTTT

abundance: -
v_gene: TRBV20-1
d_gene: TRBD1
j_gene: TRBJ1-5
CDR3aa: CSAGTGSQPQHF
CDR3nt: TGCAGTGCTGGGACAGGCAGCCAGCCCCAGCATTTT

abundance: few
v_gene: TRBV20-1
d_gene: -
j_gene: TRBJ2-3
CDR3aa: CSASGVASTDTQYF
CDR3nt: TGCAGTGCTAGCGGGGTGGCTAGCACAGATACGCAGTATTTT

abundance: -
v_gene: TRBV4-3
d_gene: -
j_gene: TRBJ2-5
CDR3aa: CASSQEQYLETQYF
CDR3nt: TGCGCCAGCAGCCAAGAGCAATATCTTGAGACCCAGTACTTC

abundance: -
v_gene: TRBV5-1
d_gene: TRBD2
j_gene: TRBJ2-2
CDR3aa: CASSLTAGVGTGELFF
CDR3nt: TGCGCCAGCAGCTTGACAGCGGGAGTGGGTACCGGGGAGCTGTTTTTT

abundance: -
v_gene: TRBV29-1
d_gene: -
j_gene: TRBJ2-5
CDR3aa: CSVGPTWSQYF
CDR3nt: TGCAGCGTTGGGCCCACTTGGTCCCAGTACTTC

abundance: -
v_gene: TRBV7-2
d_gene: TRBD2
j_gene: TRBJ2-1
CDR3aa: CASSRVPGGWVEQFF
CDR3nt: TGTGCCAGCAGCCGCGTACCGGGGGGGTGGGTTGAGCAGTTCTTC

abundance: few
v_gene: TRBV4-3
d_gene: -
j_gene: TRBJ2-1
CDR3aa: CASSQDGGAYNEQFF
CDR3nt: TGCGCCAGCAGCCAAGATGGAGGGGCCTACAATGAGCAGTTCTTC

abundance: -
v_gene: TRBV20-1
d_gene: TRBD2
j_gene: TRBJ2-1
CDR3aa: CSASRLAGKAYNEQFF
CDR3nt: TGCAGTGCTAGTAGACTAGCGGGAAAGGCTTACAATGAGCAGTTCTTC

abundance: -
v_gene: TRBV12-3/TRBV12-4
d_gene: TRBD2
j_gene: TRBJ2-1
CDR3aa: CASSLELGGGGAYNEQFF
CDR3nt: TGTGCCAGCAGTTTAGAATTAGGAGGCGGGGGGGCCTACAATGAGCAGTTCTTC

abundance: -
v_gene: TRBV4-1
d_gene: -
j_gene: TRBJ1-5
CDR3aa: CASSQAHREYSNQPQHF
CDR3nt: TGCGCCAGCAGCCAAGCGCACAGGGAGTATAGCAATCAGCCCCAGCATTTT

abundance: -
v_gene: TRBV14
d_gene: TRBD1
j_gene: TRBJ1-1
CDR3aa: CASSQDFQGANTEAFF
CDR3nt: TGTGCCAGCAGCCAAGATTTCCAGGGGGCTAACACTGAAGCTTTCTTT

abundance: -
v_gene: TRBV4-3
d_gene: TRBD2
j_gene: TRBJ2-1
CDR3aa: CASSQGLAGNNKQFF
CDR3nt: TGCGCCAGCAGCCAAGGACTAGCGGGGAACAATAAGCAGTTCTTC

abundance: -
v_gene: TRBV7-9
d_gene: -
j_gene: TRBJ1-1
CDR3aa: CASSFAGGTEAFF
CDR3nt: TGTGCCAGCAGCTTTGCCGGGGGCACTGAAGCTTTCTTT

abundance: many
v_gene: TRBV7-2
d_gene: TRBD1
j_gene: TRBJ1-4
CDR3aa: CASGLDRATNEKLFF
CDR3nt: TGTGCCAGCGGCCTTGACAGGGCAACTAATGAAAAACTGTTTTTT

abundance: -
v_gene: TRBV15
d_gene: TRBD1
j_gene: TRBJ2-7
CDR3aa: CATRRDRVHEQYF
CDR3nt: TGTGCCACCAGGCGGGACAGGGTCCACGAGCAGTACTTC

abundance: -
v_gene: TRBV11-2
d_gene: -
j_gene: TRBJ2-3
CDR3aa: CASGRGPFTQYF
CDR3nt: TGTGCCAGCGGGCGGGGGCCTTTCACGCAGTATTTT

abundance: -
v_gene: TRBV9
d_gene: TRBD2
j_gene: TRBJ2-7
CDR3aa: CASSPLGEREHSYEQYF
CDR3nt: TGTGCCAGCAGCCCCTTAGGCGAGCGGGAGCATTCCTACGAGCAGTACTTC

abundance: few
v_gene: TRBV29-1
d_gene: -
j_gene: TRBJ2-1
CDR3aa: CSVEVYNEQFF
CDR3nt: TGCAGCGTTGAAGTTTACAATGAGCAGTTCTTC

abundance: -
v_gene: TRBV4-2
d_gene: -
j_gene: TRBJ1-1
CDR3aa: CASSQRLDTGPGPEAFF
CDR3nt: TGTGCCAGCAGCCAACGACTCGATACAGGTCCGGGACCTGAAGCTTTCTTT

abundance: -
v_gene: TRBV15
d_gene: -
j_gene: TRBJ2-7
CDR3aa: CATSTRLGHEQYF
CDR3nt: TGTGCCACCAGCACCCGTCTAGGACATGAGCAGTACTTC

abundance: -
v_gene: TRBV5-5
d_gene: TRBD1
j_gene: TRBJ1-2
CDR3aa: CASSFGLTGEFYGYTF
CDR3nt: TGTGCCAGCAGCTTTGGATTGACAGGGGAATTCTATGGCTACACCTTC

abundance: few
v_gene: TRBV12-3/TRBV12-4
d_gene: -
j_gene: TRBJ1-2
CDR3aa: CASSSVHGGYGYTF
CDR3nt: TGTGCCAGCAGTTCTGTCCATGGGGGCTATGGCTACACCTTC

abundance: -
v_gene: TRBV20-1
d_gene: -
j_gene: TRBJ2-7
CDR3aa: CSAKEAYTYEQYF
CDR3nt: TGCAGCGCAAAGGAAGCTTATACCTACGAGCAGTACTTC

abundance: -
v_gene: TRBV20-1
d_gene: TRBD2
j_gene: TRBJ2-1
CDR3aa: CSATTGGTTYNEQFF
CDR3nt: TGCAGTGCTACGACCGGGGGGACCACCTACAATGAGCAGTTCTTC

abundance: many
v_gene: TRBV20-1
d_gene: TRBD2
j_gene: TRBJ2-7
CDR3aa: CSARKSSGVYEQYF
CDR3nt: TGCAGTGCCCGAAAAAGTAGCGGGGTATACGAGCAGTACTTC

abundance: -
v_gene: TRBV9
d_gene: -
j_gene: TRBJ2-1
CDR3aa: CASSGPSNEQFF
CDR3nt: TGTGCCAGCAGCGGGCCCAGCAATGAGCAGTTCTTC

abundance: -
v_gene: TRBV3-1
d_gene: -
j_gene: TRBJ2-3
CDR3aa: CASSTRQATSTDTQYF
CDR3nt: TGTGCCAGCAGCACACGACAGGCAACAAGCACAGATACGCAGTATTTT

abundance: many
v_gene: TRBV6-2/TRBV6-3
d_gene: TRBD2
j_gene: TRBJ2-1
CDR3aa: CASSQAGVHNEQFF
CDR3nt: TGTGCCAGCAGCCAAGCGGGAGTCCACAATGAGCAGTTCTTC

abundance: -
v_gene: TRBV6-1
d_gene: -
j_gene: TRBJ2-1
CDR3aa: CASKYRLQGEQFF
CDR3nt: TGTGCCAGCAAATATAGGCTCCAGGGGGAGCAGTTCTTC

abundance: few
v_gene: TRBV4-1
d_gene: TRBD1
j_gene: TRBJ1-6
CDR3aa: CASSPAGGGYNSPLHF
CDR3nt: TGCGCCAGCAGCCCCGCAGGGGGGGGCTATAATTCACCCCTCCACTTT

abundance: -
v_gene: TRBV20-1
d_gene: -
j_gene: TRBJ1-2
CDR3aa: CSARTGDSGYTF
CDR3nt: TGCAGTGCTAGAACGGGCGATTCTGGCTACACCTTC

abundance: few
v_gene: TRBV12-3/TRBV12-4
d_gene: -
j_gene: TRBJ1-2
CDR3aa: CASSLGYYGYTF
CDR3nt: TGTGCCAGCAGTTTGGGGTACTATGGCTACACCTTC

abundance: -
v_gene: TRBV27
d_gene: TRBD2
j_gene: TRBJ2-7
CDR3aa: CASSSFIGLAGAYEQYF
CDR3nt: TGTGCCAGCAGTTCATTCATCGGACTAGCGGGGGCCTACGAGCAGTACTTC

abundance: few
v_gene: TRBV6-5
d_gene: -
j_gene: TRBJ1-2
CDR3aa: CASSSRVGFAAGGYTF
CDR3nt: TGTGCCAGCAGTTCGCGTGTCGGATTCGCCGCGGGCGGCTACACCTTC

abundance: few
v_gene: TRBV11-2
d_gene: -
j_gene: TRBJ1-1
CDR3aa: CASRFGVTAFF
CDR3nt: TGTGCCAGCAGATTTGGGGTGACTGCTTTCTTT

abundance: -
v_gene: TRBV6-5
d_gene: -
j_gene: TRBJ1-1
CDR3aa: CATLTRGPNTEAFF
CDR3nt: TGTGCCACCCTGACCAGGGGCCCGAACACTGAAGCTTTCTTT

abundance: few
v_gene: TRBV6-5
d_gene: TRBD1
j_gene: TRBJ1-1
CDR3aa: CASSFRDRGLYTEAFF
CDR3nt: TGTGCCAGCAGTTTCCGGGACAGGGGGCTATACACTGAAGCTTTCTTT

abundance: few
v_gene: TRBV29-1
d_gene: -
j_gene: TRBJ1-1
CDR3aa: CSVIYGGAFF
CDR3nt: TGCAGCGTGATATACGGAGGAGCTTTCTTT